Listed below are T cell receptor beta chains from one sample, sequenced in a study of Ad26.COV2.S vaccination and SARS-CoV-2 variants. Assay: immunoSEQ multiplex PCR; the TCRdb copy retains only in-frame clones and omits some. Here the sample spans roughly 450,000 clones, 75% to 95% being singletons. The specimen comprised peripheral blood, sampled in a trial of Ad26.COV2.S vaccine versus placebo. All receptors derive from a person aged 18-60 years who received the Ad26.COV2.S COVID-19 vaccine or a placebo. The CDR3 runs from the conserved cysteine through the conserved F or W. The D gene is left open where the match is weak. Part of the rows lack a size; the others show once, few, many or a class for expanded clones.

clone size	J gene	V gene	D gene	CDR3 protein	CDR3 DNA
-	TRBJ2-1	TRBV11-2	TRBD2	CASSLETSGNEQFF	TGTGCCAGCAGCTTAGAAACTAGCGGGAATGAGCAGTTCTTC
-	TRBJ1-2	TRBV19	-	CASNRDGGYGYTF	TGTGCCAGTAACCGGGACGGGGGCTATGGCTACACCTTC
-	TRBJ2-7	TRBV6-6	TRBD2	CASWAGGGTSYEQYF	TGTGCCAGTTGGGCGGGGGGCGGAACATCCTACGAGCAGTACTTC
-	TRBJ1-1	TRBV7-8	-	CASSFGGMNTEAFF	TGTGCCAGCAGCTTCGGGGGAATGAACACTGAAGCTTTCTTT
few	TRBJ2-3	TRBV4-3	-	CASSQELLTDTQYF	TGCGCCAGCAGCCAAGAACTCCTCACAGATACGCAGTATTTT
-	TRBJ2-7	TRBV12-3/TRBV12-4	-	CASSLSVVYEQYF	TGTGCCAGCAGCCTTAGCGTCGTCTACGAGCAGTACTTC
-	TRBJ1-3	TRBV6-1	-	CASSEMRRKGNTIYF	TGTGCCAGCAGTGAAATGCGTCGGAAGGGAAACACCATATATTTT
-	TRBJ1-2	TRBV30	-	CAWSLGEGNYGYTF	TGTGCCTGGAGTTTGGGAGAGGGTAACTATGGCTACACCTTC
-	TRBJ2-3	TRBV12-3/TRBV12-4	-	CASSVGSTDTQYF	TGTGCCAGCAGTGTAGGCTCCACAGATACGCAGTATTTT
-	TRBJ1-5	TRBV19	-	CASSTDPAGGEQPQHF	TGTGCCAGTAGTACCGACCCAGCGGGCGGAGAACAGCCCCAGCATTTT
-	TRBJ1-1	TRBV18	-	CASSPAFANTEAFF	TGTGCCAGCTCACCGGCCTTCGCGAACACTGAAGCTTTCTTT
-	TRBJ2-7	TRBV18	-	CASSPPAWEYEQYF	TGTGCCAGCTCACCACCGGCGTGGGAGTACGAGCAGTACTTC
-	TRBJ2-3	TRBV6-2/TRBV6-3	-	CASSYRVSRTDTQYF	TGTGCCAGCAGTTACAGGGTTAGCCGAACAGATACGCAGTATTTT
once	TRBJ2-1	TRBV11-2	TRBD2	CASSLEGLSPYNEQFF	TGTGCCAGCAGCTTAGAGGGACTAAGTCCCTACAATGAGCAGTTCTTC
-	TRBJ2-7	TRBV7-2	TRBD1	CASSLRTGAITYEQYF	TGTGCCAGCAGCTTAAGGACAGGGGCAATAACCTACGAGCAGTACTTC
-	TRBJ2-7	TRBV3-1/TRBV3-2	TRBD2	CASSHGGTSVHGGSYEQYF	TGTGCCAGCAGCCATGGCGGGACTAGCGTACATGGTGGATCCTACGAGCAGTACTTC
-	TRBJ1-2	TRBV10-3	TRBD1	CAISEQDRAYGYTF	TGTGCCATCAGTGAACAAGACAGGGCCTATGGCTACACCTTC
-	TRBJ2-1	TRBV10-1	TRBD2	CASSDRDSTVSGSNEQFF	TGCGCCAGCAGTGACCGGGACTCGACTGTTAGCGGGTCCAATGAGCAGTTCTTC
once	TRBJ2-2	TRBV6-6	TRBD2	CASTRTSGQGGELFF	TGTGCCAGCACCCGGACTAGCGGTCAAGGTGGGGAGCTGTTTTTT
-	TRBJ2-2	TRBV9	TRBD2	CASSVVAGGPPNTGELFF	TGTGCCAGCAGCGTAGTAGCGGGAGGGCCTCCGAACACCGGGGAGCTGTTTTTT
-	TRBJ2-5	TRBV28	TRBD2	CASSSSGRAQETQYF	TGTGCCAGCAGCAGTAGCGGGAGGGCCCAAGAGACCCAGTACTTC
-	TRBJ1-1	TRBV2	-	CASSGHMNTEAFF	TGTGCCAGCAGTGGACACATGAACACTGAAGCTTTCTTT
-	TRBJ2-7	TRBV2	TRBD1	CASSVGQGPSYEQYF	TGTGCCAGCAGTGTCGGACAGGGGCCCTCCTACGAGCAGTACTTC
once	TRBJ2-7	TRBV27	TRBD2	CASSFSALAEGYEQYF	TGTGCCAGCAGTTTCAGCGCTCTAGCGGAGGGCTACGAGCAGTACTTC
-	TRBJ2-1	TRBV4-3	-	CASSPGSAESNEQFF	TGCGCCAGCAGCCCAGGGAGCGCGGAGTCCAATGAGCAGTTCTTC
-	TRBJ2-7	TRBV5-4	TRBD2	CASSLDLAETYEQYF	TGTGCCAGCAGCTTGGATCTAGCGGAAACCTACGAGCAGTACTTC
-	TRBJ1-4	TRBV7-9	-	CASSHGRTNEKLFF	TGTGCCAGCAGCCACGGACGGACTAATGAAAAACTGTTTTTT
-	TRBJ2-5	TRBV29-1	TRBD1	CSVEHRGYAETQYF	TGCAGCGTTGAGCACAGGGGGTATGCGGAGACCCAGTACTTC
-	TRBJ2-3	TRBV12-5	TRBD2	CASGLTLSRIAGGSSDTQYF	TGTGCTAGTGGTTTGACACTCTCACGAATAGCGGGAGGGAGTTCGGATACGCAGTATTTT
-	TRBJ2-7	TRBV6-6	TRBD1	CASRGQGISTYEQYF	TGTGCCAGCAGAGGACAGGGAATAAGCACCTACGAGCAGTACTTC
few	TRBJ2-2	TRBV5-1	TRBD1	CASSLGTVNTGELFF	TGCGCCAGCAGCCTAGGGACAGTCAACACCGGGGAGCTGTTTTTT
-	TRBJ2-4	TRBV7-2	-	CASSLGTAKNIQYF	TGTGCCAGCAGCTTAGGGACAGCCAAAAACATTCAGTACTTC
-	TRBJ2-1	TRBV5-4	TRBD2	CASSPLTSGAYNEQFF	TGTGCCAGCAGCCCACTGACTAGCGGAGCCTACAATGAGCAGTTCTTC
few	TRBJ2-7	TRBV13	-	CASSAAGQEDTYEQYF	TGTGCCAGCAGCGCGGCCGGTCAGGAAGATACCTACGAGCAGTACTTC
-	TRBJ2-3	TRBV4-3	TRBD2	CASSQEELAVLTDTQYF	TGCGCCAGCAGCCAAGAAGAACTAGCGGTATTAACAGATACGCAGTATTTT
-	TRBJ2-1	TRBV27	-	CASSLSAGVLNEQFF	TGTGCCAGCAGTTTATCGGCGGGTGTCTTGAATGAGCAGTTCTTC
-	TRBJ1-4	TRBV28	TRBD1	CASSSGTVNEKLFF	TGTGCCAGCAGTTCCGGGACAGTTAATGAAAAACTGTTTTTT
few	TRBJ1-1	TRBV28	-	CASSIPGNTEAFF	TGTGCCAGCAGTATTCCAGGGAACACTGAAGCTTTCTTT
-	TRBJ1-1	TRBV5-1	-	CASSLYAEGTEAFF	TGCGCCAGCAGCTTGTACGCGGAAGGCACTGAAGCTTTCTTT
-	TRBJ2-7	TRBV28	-	CASSTSGHSYEQYF	TGTGCCAGCAGTACAAGTGGGCATTCCTACGAGCAGTACTTC
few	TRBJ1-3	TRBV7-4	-	CASSLGGPRRNTIYF	TGTGCCAGCAGCTTAGGCGGACCTCGACGAAACACCATATATTTT
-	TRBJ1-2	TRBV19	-	CASTRLNYGYTF	TGTGCCAGTACTAGACTTAACTATGGCTACACCTTC